This TCR beta chain was captured in a study of cytomegalovirus exposure and HLA in healthy donors. General study points: An analysis was carried out later, and it reportedly showed fewer N-insertions in an Asian-associated ancestry cluster than the approximately 700-donor mean. The authors later linked a missense DCLRE1C variant to TCR beta V- and J-gene trimming. Common viral pathogens seemed, in a later analysis, to connect with several of the most significant clusters. Differences between HLA loci emerged in a later analysis of TCR association rates, with DRB1 most and HLA-C fewest.

This CDR3 spans 16 amino acids. The germline V gene has CDR1 MNHEY and CDR2 SMNVEV (reference sequence). The ends were cut back, 6 bases at V and 4 bases at J, with 18 bases in the middle. Concerning this clone: Its specificity is not known.

Primers: 60 Vbeta forward and 13 Jbeta reverse. Here immunoSEQ multiplex PCR was the method, and the copy in TCRdb shows in-frame clones only, minus some. The sample has tens of thousands of clones; approximately 81% are singletons. The sample consisted of PBMCs. The chain uses TRBV27 and TRBJ1-4; D perhaps matches TRBD1 (6 bases). The sequence derives from a girl aged 2 to 10 in good health and CMV-seropositive. The CDR3 DNA follows: TGTGCCAGCAGCGAACCACCGGGACACAGTAATGAAAAACTGTTTTTT. It specifies CASSEPPGHSNEKLFF.